This T cell receptor (beta chain) originates from a study of T cells after yellow fever vaccination. This clonotype was counted ten times or more. One entry per CDR3 protein results from TCRdb running MiXCR on the 5' RACE reads. Of 170,000 or so distinct CDR3 sequences in the sample, 5.5% to 8% were seen once. The CDR3 has 11 residues. V lost 4 bases, J lost 3 bases, and 3 bases lay in between. Germline CDR1 reads SGHRS; CDR2 reads YFSETQ. This chain joins TRBV5-1 and TRBJ2-3; D ambiguous. The TCR sequence derives from a man between 18 and 29 years old who received the YFV17D yellow fever vaccine. The input for sequencing was CD4+ T cells sorted from PBMCs, taken on the day of the first yellow fever vaccination. Here the CDR3 reads CASSNTDTQYF. The CDR3 coding sequence is TGCGCCAGCAGCAATACAGATACGCAGTATTTT.